This T cell receptor (beta chain) is from a study of T cells in Graves' hyperthyroidism and ophthalmopathy (dated by TCRdb to the late 2010s). At the level of the whole study: Peripheral blood was collected at initial diagnosis, before any treatment. TCR V-J signatures able to tell the groups apart were searched for in a discovery cohort of 100 patients, of whom roughly 42 had Graves' ophthalmopathy and around 57 had stable Graves' hyperthyroidism. Thyroid tissue and blood T-cell repertoires from six Graves' hyperthyroidism patients were also compared in the study. Whether ophthalmopathy could be predicted prospectively was tested in an independent validation cohort made up of fewer than 20 hyperthyroidism patients plus 17 patients who later progressed to ophthalmopathy. According to the paper, TCR Vbeta CDR3 sequencing was carried out on over 130 peripheral blood samples, which came from 40 to 45 ophthalmopathy, under 80 hyperthyroidism and around 17 progressor patients. After blood sampling, hyperthyroidism patients were treated with methimazole at a starting dose of 30 mg daily, and ophthalmopathy patients were treated with high-dose intravenous methylprednisolone. The 75 to 100 discovery patients were randomly split 7:3 into training and test sets. What the work shows at the level of the full study, not this receptor alone: Ophthalmopathy was separated from stable hyperthyroidism by a 13 V-J signature model, with about 86% sensitivity and around 81% specificity obtained in cross-validation and 80%/75% obtained in testing. Sample size was not statistically predetermined, and investigators were not blinded to group allocation. During validation, the model predicted progression to ophthalmopathy a median of around 6 months ahead of onset, with almost 71% sensitivity and almost 75% specificity. Blood samples also contained most of the expanded thyroid clonotypes (frequency above 0.001), which suggests that blood repertoires may reflect thyroid immune responses.

Stable Graves' hyperthyroidism was defined as the absence of progression to ophthalmopathy over 18 months of follow-up. Hyperthyroidism patients were aged 18 to 65 years and newly diagnosed, with disease duration of less than 2 months. Any patient with an uncontrolled infection, another autoimmune disease, pregnancy or lactation was excluded. Diagnoses were based on clinical symptoms, serum thyroxine and TRAb, thyroid ultrasound and orbital computed tomography. Ficoll-Paque density gradient centrifugation was used to isolate PBMCs from approximately 11 ml of fresh peripheral blood. Total RNA was extracted using Trizol reagent, and RNA quality was assessed on an Agilent 2100 Bioanalyzer. This clonotype was counted ten times or more. The antigen this receptor binds is unknown. No base-level quality is on record; no much larger clone is a single base apart. V and J lose 3 bases and 7 bases, and a span of 15 bases separates them. From the cysteine through the phenylalanine, the CDR3 covers 14 amino acids. Only the CDR3 region is kept as DNA, spanning 42 bases read in frame from base 1.

The TCR beta CDR3 regions were amplified from the RNA transcripts. For the first round of RT-PCR on the TCR CDR3, the HTBI primer set was used together with the Qiagen OneStep RT-PCR kit. Libraries were constructed in a second round of multiplex PCR, after which size selection and purification were performed. Paired-end sequencing of the libraries was performed with 100 bp reads on an Illumina HiSeq2000. The authors' pipeline ran thus. SOAPnuke was used to process the raw data, with reads discarded if the reads contained adapters or uncalled bases, had a mean Phred below 15, or lacked an exact constant-primer or identifier match. COPE v1.2.5 was used to merge the high-quality paired reads, and each unique nucleotide sequence was defined as a clonotype. Clonotypes were aligned to IMGT TRBV, TRBD and TRBJ reference segments using MiTCR v1.1. Analysis was restricted to V-J combinations with a frequency above 0.0001, which covered roughly 99% of repertoires. The TCS score was defined as the ratio of F50 (clonal expansion) to E x V (chaos), calculated using BLOSUM62-based TCRdist between CDR3 peptides within each V-J. Welch's t-statistics and random forest reduced 500 to 650 V-J features to 10 to 15, which were used in a naive Bayes classifier (R e1071). Starting from the raw public reads, TCRdb applied fastp trimming at Q25, assembled clones with MiXCR and retained in-frame beta chains. Rows matching on CDR3 protein sequence are summarized as one entry with the most common DNA and genes. TCRdb's processing, not the study's, gives the V and J calls here. The sample data list about 360,000 distinct CDR3 sequences, and 13% of these were observed just once. Roughly 8.3% of the sample is held by the ten biggest clonotypes.

This receptor was obtained from a woman under 30 with Graves' hyperthyroidism. Sequencing was done on a sample of blood. This receptor chain uses TRBV12-3 or TRBV12-4 and TRBJ1-2, with the D gene too uncertain to name. The sequenced DNA: TGTGCCAGCAGTTTTGGTCGGGTCGGAGGTGGCTACACCTTC. Its translation reads: CASSFGRVGGGYTF.